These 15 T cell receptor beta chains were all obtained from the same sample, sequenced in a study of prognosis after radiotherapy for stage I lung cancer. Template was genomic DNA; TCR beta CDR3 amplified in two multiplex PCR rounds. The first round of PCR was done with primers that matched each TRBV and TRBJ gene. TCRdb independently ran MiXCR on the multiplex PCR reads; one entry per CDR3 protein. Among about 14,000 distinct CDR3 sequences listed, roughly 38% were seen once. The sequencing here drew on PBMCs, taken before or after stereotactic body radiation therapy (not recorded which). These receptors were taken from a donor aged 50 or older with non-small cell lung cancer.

CDR3 bases: TGTGCCAGCAGTTACCAGGCAGCAGGAGGGAGAGACCCTGAGCAGTTCTTC. Translated: CASSYQAAGGRDPEQFF. J is TRBJ2-1 and V is TRBV6-5, with TRBD2 as a possible D gene (6 bases). From germline, CDR1 is MNHEY and CDR2 SVGAGI. The CDR3 is made up of 17 amino acids. Trimming shortened V by 2 bases and J by 9 bases, and 23 bases separated the two germline ends.

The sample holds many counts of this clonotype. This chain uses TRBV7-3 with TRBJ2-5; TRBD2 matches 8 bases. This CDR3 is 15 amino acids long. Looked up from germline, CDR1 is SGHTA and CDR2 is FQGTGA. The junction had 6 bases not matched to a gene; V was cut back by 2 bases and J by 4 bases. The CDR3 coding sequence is TGTGCCAGCAGCTTACAAAGCGGGAGTACAGAGACCCAGTACTTC. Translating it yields CASSLQSGSTETQYF.

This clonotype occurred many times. CDR3 coding DNA: TGTGCCATCAGTGAGGCAGGGGTCATTCGAAACACCATATATTTT. Encoded protein: CAISEAGVIRNTIYF. V usage is TRBV10-3 and J usage is TRBJ1-3; D possibly corresponds to TRBD1 (6 bases). This CDR3 comprises 15 residues. Germline lookup yields CDR1 ENHRY and CDR2 SYGVKD. V lost 2 bases, J lost 5 bases, and 13 bases lay in between.

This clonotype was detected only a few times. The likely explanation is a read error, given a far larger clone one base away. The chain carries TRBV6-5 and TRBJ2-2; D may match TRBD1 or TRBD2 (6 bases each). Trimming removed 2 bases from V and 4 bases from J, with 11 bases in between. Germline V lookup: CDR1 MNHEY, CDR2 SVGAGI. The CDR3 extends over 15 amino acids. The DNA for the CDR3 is TGTGCCAGCAGTTACACGGGGGCAGCCACCGGGGAGCTGTTTTTT. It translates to CASSYTGAATGELFF.

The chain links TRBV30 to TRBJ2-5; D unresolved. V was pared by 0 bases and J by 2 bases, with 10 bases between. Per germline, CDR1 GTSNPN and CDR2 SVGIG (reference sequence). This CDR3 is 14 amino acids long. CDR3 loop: CAWSVGPSQETQYF. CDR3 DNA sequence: TGTGCCTGGAGTGTTGGACCGTCACAAGAGACCCAGTACTTC.

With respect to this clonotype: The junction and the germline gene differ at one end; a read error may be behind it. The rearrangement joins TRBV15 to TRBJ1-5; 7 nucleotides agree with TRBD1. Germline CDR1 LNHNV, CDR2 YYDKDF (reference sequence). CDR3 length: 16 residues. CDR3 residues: CATSRAEQGYGQTQHF. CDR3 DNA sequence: TGTGCCACCAGCAGAGCAGAACAGGGGTACGGTCAGACCCAGCATTTT.

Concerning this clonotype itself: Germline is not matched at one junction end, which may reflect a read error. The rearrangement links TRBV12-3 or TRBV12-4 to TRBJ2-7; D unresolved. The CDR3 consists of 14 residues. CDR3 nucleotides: TGTGACAGCAGTATCCCCGAGCCATCCTACGAGCAGTACTTC. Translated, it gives CDSSIPEPSYEQYF.

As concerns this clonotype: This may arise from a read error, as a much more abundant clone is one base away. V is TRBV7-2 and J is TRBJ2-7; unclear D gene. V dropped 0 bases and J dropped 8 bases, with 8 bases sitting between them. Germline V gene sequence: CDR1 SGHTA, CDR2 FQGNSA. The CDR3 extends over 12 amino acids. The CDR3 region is CASSLAIGKQYF. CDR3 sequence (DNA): TGTGCCAGCAGCTTAGCTATCGGCAAGCAGTACTTC.

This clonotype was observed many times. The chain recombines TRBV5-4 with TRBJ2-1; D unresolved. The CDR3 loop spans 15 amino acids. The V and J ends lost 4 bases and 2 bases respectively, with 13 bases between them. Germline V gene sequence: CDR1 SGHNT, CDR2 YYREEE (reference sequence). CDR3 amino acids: CASSPSPAAYNEQFF. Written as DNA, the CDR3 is TGTGCCAGCAGCCCTTCCCCCGCGGCCTACAATGAGCAGTTCTTC.

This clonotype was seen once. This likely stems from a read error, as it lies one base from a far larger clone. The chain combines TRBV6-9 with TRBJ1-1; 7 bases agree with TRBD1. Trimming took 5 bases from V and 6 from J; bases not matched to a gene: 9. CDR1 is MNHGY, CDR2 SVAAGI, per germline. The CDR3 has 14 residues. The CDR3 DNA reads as TGTGCCAGCAGTAGCGAGACAGGGTCCCCTGAAGCTTTCTTT. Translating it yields CASSSETGSPEAFF.

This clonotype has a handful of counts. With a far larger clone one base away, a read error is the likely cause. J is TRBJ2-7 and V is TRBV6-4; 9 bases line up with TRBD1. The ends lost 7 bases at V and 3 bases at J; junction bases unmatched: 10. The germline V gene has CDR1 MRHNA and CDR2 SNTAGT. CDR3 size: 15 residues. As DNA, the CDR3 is TGTGCCAGCACCCCGACCGGGACAGGGAGCTACGAGCAGTACTTC. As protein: CASTPTGTGSYEQYF.

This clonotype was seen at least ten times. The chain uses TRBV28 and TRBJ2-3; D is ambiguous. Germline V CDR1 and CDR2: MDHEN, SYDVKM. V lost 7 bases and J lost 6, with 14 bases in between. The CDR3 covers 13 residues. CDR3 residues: CASTKGGRDTQYF. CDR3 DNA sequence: TGTGCCAGCACCAAAGGCGGTAGGGATACGCAGTATTTT.

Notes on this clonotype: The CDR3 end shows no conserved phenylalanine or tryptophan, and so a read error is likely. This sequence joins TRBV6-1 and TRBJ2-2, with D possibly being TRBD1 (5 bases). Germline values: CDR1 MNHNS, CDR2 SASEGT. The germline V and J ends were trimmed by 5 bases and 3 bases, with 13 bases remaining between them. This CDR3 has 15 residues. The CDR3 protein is CASSRWTYYTGELFL. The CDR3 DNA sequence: TGTGCCAGCAGTCGATGGACATACTACACCGGGGAGCTGTTTCTT.

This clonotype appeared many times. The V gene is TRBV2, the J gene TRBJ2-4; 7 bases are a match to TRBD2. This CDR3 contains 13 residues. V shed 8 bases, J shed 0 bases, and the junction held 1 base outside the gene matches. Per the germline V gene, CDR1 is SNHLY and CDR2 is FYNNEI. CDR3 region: CASGGEAKNIQYF. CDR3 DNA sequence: TGTGCCAGCGGGGGGGAAGCCAAAAACATTCAGTACTTC.

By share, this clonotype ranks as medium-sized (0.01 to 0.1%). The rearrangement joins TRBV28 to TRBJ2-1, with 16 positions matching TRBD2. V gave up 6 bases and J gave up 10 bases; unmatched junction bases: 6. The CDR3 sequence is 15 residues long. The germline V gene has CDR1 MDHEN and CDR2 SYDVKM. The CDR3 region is CASSLGLAGGWEQFF. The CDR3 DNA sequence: TGTGCCAGCAGCCTGGGACTAGCGGGAGGGTGGGAGCAGTTCTTC.